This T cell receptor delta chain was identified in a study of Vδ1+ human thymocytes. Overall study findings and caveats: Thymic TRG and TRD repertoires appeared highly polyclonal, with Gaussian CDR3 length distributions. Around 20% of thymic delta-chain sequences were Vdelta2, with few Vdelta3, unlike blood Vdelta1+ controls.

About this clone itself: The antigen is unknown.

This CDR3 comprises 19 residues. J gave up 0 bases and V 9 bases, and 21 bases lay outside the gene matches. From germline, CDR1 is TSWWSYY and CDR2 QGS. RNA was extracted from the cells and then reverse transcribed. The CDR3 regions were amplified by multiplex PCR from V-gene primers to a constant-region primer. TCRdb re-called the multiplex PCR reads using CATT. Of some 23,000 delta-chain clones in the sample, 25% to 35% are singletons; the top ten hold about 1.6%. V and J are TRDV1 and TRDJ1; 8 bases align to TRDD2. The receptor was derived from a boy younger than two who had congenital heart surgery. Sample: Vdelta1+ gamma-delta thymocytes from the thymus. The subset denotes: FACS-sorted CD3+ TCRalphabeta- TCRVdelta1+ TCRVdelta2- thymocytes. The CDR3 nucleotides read TGTGCTCTCGGGCCGGGGCTTCCTACGAGGACCTGGTACACCGATAAACTCATCTTT. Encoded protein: CALGPGLPTRTWYTDKLIF.